What follows are 23 T cell receptor beta chains derived from one specimen sequenced in a study of blood T cell repertoires in COVID-19. Produced via immunoSEQ multiplex PCR; TCRdb's table is partial and in-frame only. The data hold 88,000 or so clones, with about four fifths observed a single time. What was sequenced was peripheral blood. The receptors originated from a human donor in a cohort sampled during active COVID-19.

The chain has TRBV29-1 and TRBJ1-5, with 8 positions matching TRBD1. The germline CDR1 and CDR2 sequences are SQVTM and ANQGSEA. The CDR3 is made up of 13 amino acids. V shed 7 bases and J 1 base; nucleotides not matched to a gene: 3. CDR3 loop: CSDRQGSNQPQHF. The CDR3 nucleotides read TGCAGCGACAGACAGGGGAGCAATCAGCCCCAGCATTTT.

This clone was counted a few times. The chain links TRBV5-1 to TRBJ2-1; 8 nucleotides match TRBD2. Per the germline V gene, CDR1 is SGHRS and CDR2 is YFSETQ. Trimming took 3 bases from V and 5 from J; bases not matched to a gene: 10. The CDR3 spans 16 residues. CDR3 amino acids: CASSSLTSGSNNEQFF. The CDR3 nucleotides are TGCGCCAGCAGCTCTCTTACTAGCGGATCCAACAATGAGCAGTTCTTC.

This clone was seen once. The rearrangement uses TRBV6-6 and TRBJ1-1; perhaps TRBD1 as D (6 bases). Per the germline V gene, CDR1 is MNHNY and CDR2 is SVGAGI (reference sequence). Trimming stripped 6 bases from V and 0 bases from J, with 11 bases between. The CDR3 has 14 residues. The CDR3 loop reads CASSTGIMNTEAFF. CDR3 DNA sequence: TGTGCCAGCAGCACAGGGATCATGAACACTGAAGCTTTCTTT.

The chain couples TRBV7-2 to TRBJ2-1, with 9 bases aligning to TRBD2. The V gene end was trimmed by 0 bases and the J gene end by 4 bases; junction bases not matched to a gene: 4. Germline loops: CDR1 SGHTA, CDR2 FQGNSA. CDR3 size: 16 residues. The CDR3 spells CASSLAGTSNYNEQFF. The CDR3, as DNA: TGTGCCAGCAGCTTAGCGGGGACTAGCAATTACAATGAGCAGTTCTTC. Drawing the rest from reference TRBV7-2 and TRBJ2-1, the complete variable domain is GAGVSQSPSNKVTEKGKDVELRCDPISGHTALYWYRQSLGQGLEFLIYFQGNSAPDKSGLPSDRFSAERTGGSVSTLTIQRTQQEDSAVYLCASSLAGTSNYNEQFFGPGTRLTVL.

The rearrangement links TRBV25-1 to TRBJ1-3; possibly TRBD1 for D (5 bases). V lost 1 base to trimming and J lost 3 bases, with 13 bases between them. Per the germline V gene, CDR1 is MGHDK and CDR2 is SYGVNS. The CDR3 has 16 amino acids. The CDR3 nucleotides are TGTGCCAGCAGTGAATTGGAGGGGACGGTTGGAAACACCATATATTTT. Translating gives CASSELEGTVGNTIYF.

This chain uses TRBV5-8 with TRBJ2-5; 9 bases align to TRBD1. Germline trimming cut 4 bases from V and 1 base from J; bases unmatched to any gene: 2. Germline V CDR1 and CDR2: SGHTS, YDEGEE. The CDR3 runs 14 residues. CDR3 coding DNA: TGTGCCAGCAGCCCGGGACAGGGCCAAGAGACCCAGTACTTC. It translates to CASSPGQGQETQYF.

The chain has TRBV2 and TRBJ1-1; D call uncertain. From germline, CDR1 is SNHLY and CDR2 FYNNEI. The CDR3 is 14 residues long. V was cut by 0 bases and J by 4 bases, with 9 bases left in between. CDR3 residues: CASSEARHLTEAFF. CDR3 bases: TGTGCCAGCAGTGAAGCGCGGCACCTCACTGAAGCTTTCTTT.

This clone turned up a few times. The CDR3 loop reads CASSLDAGDGQPQHF. CDR3 sequence (DNA): TGTGCCAGCAGCCTAGACGCAGGGGACGGTCAGCCCCAGCATTTT. The genes are TRBV9 and TRBJ1-5, with TRBD1 as a possible D gene (6 bases). Germline V CDR1 and CDR2: SGDLS, YYNGEE. The germline V and J ends were trimmed by 4 bases and 6 bases, with 17 bases remaining between them. The CDR3 length is 15 residues.

This chain uses TRBV19 with TRBJ1-5; TRBD1 aligns across 7 bases. The ends lost 5 bases at V and 2 bases at J; junction bases unmatched: 6. Germline CDR1 and CDR2: LNHDA and SQIVND (reference sequence). The length of the CDR3 is 15 residues. CDR3 DNA: TGTGCCAGTAGTTTTCGACAGGGAGGCAATCAGCCCCAGCATTTT. Translated: CASSFRQGGNQPQHF.

The rearrangement links TRBV18 to TRBJ2-3, with 14 bases that match TRBD2. CDR3 length: 20 amino acids. Trimming removed 3 bases from V and 4 bases from J; junction bases left unmatched: 15. The germline gives CDR1 KGHSH, CDR2 LQKENI. CDR3 nucleotide sequence: TGTGCCAGCTCACCGACAGGACTAGCGGGAGGAATTGGGTACGCAGATACGCAGTATTTT. Encoded protein: CASSPTGLAGGIGYADTQYF.

The V call is TRBV2, the J call TRBJ1-4, with D possibly matching TRBD1 (5 bases). CDR1 SNHLY and CDR2 FYNNEI come from the germline V gene. CDR3 length: 14 amino acids. Trimming took 5 bases from V and 8 from J, leaving 15 bases between them. The CDR3 region has the DNA TGTGCCAGCAGTACCCAGGGATTAGGGGAAAAACTGTTTTTT. It yields the protein CASSTQGLGEKLFF.

The V gene is TRBV7-8, the J gene TRBJ2-2, with 12 bases aligning to TRBD2. The germline gives CDR1 SGHVS, CDR2 FQNEAQ. The CDR3 totals 18 residues. J lost 4 bases, V lost 5 bases, and 11 bases had no gene match. The CDR3 bases are TGTGCCAGCAGCCCACCCAGGAGACTAGCGGGAGTCACCGGGGAGCTGTTTTTT. It translates to CASSPPRRLAGVTGELFF.

In its sample, this clone was seen once. The chain is built from TRBV5-6 and TRBJ2-7, with TRBD2 identical over 12 bases. The CDR3 spans 17 residues. Unmatched junction bases numbered 12, after V lost 0 bases and J lost 8 bases. Germline V gives CDR1 SGHDT, CDR2 YYEEEE. In nucleotides, the CDR3 is TGTGCCAGCAGCTTGGCGGGATTCCCTAGCGGGAGGGGTAAGCAGTACTTC. The encoded protein is CASSLAGFPSGRGKQYF. The whole variable domain, filled in from reference TRBV5-6 and TRBJ2-7, reads DAGVTQSPTHLIKTRGQQVTLRCSPKSGHDTVSWYQQALGQGPQFIFQYYEEEERQRGNFPDRFSGHQFPNYSSELNVNALLLGDSALYLCASSLAGFPSGRGKQYFGPGTRLTVT.

This clone was counted once. The rearrangement links TRBV11-2 to TRBJ2-3; 9 nucleotides match TRBD1. CDR3 length: 15 amino acids. The J segment lost 1 base and the V segment lost 5 bases, leaving 4 bases of the junction unmatched. CDR1 and CDR2 (germline): SGHAT, FQNNGV. CDR3 in amino acids: CASSTQGAGTDTQYF. In DNA form, the CDR3 reads TGTGCCAGCAGCACACAGGGGGCGGGCACAGATACGCAGTATTTT.

The chain joins TRBV5-1 to TRBJ2-2; a weak D match, TRBD2 (5 bases). The V end lost 6 bases, the J end lost 3 bases, and 15 bases lay between the germline ends. CDR3 length: 15 residues. Germline CDR1 reads SGHRS; CDR2 reads YFSETQ. CDR3 loop: CASTPGSGDTGELFF. In DNA form, the CDR3 reads TGCGCCAGCACCCCGGGGAGCGGAGACACCGGGGAGCTGTTTTTT. Supplemented by reference TRBV5-1 and TRBJ2-2, the full variable domain reads KAGVTQTPRYLIKTRGQQVTLSCSPISGHRSVSWYQQTPGQGLQFLFEYFSETQRNKGNFPGRFSGRQFSNSRSEMNVSTLELGDSALYLCASTPGSGDTGELFFGEGSRLTVL.

V is TRBV18 and J is TRBJ1-5; possibly TRBD1 for D (5 bases). Germline CDR1 is KGHSH and CDR2 is LQKENI. The CDR3 loop spans 15 amino acids. V gave up 3 bases and J gave up 7 bases, with 16 bases separating them. The CDR3 region has the DNA TGTGCCAGCTCACCCATGATGCAGGGCGGACAGCCCCAGCATTTT. Its translation: CASSPMMQGGQPQHF.

The chain links TRBV6-2 or TRBV6-3 to TRBJ1-5; no definite D call. CDR3 length equals 13 residues. Trimming left V 5 bases short and J 11 bases short, with 16 bases between. CDR1 is MNHEY and CDR2 is SVGEGT in the germline V gene. CDR3 nucleotides: TGTGCCAGCAGTCACGGAGAAAGACGGGCCCAGCATTTT. Protein sequence: CASSHGERRAQHF.

This clone was seen only once. CDR3 sequence: CASSSWTSGRTDTQYF. CDR3 DNA sequence: TGTGCCAGCAGTTCCTGGACTAGCGGGCGCACAGATACGCAGTATTTT. The V gene is TRBV27, the J gene TRBJ2-3; 11 nucleotides agree with TRBD2. The CDR3 loop spans 16 amino acids. Germline CDR1 MNHEY, CDR2 SMNVEV (reference sequence). The junction had 4 bases not matched to a gene; V was cut back by 4 bases and J by 1 base.

The chain has TRBV10-3 and TRBJ2-7; TRBD1 matches 7 bases. The V gene's germline CDR1 is ENHRY and CDR2 SYGVKD. Losses at the gene ends were 4 bases for V and 4 bases for J; bases not matched to a gene: 4. CDR3 length equals 13 residues. CDR3 nucleotides: TGTGCCATCAGTGGTCAGGGGGTATACGAGCAGTACTTC. It is translated as CAISGQGVYEQYF.

V usage is TRBV20-1 and J usage is TRBJ2-2; TRBD2 aligns across 12 bases. The CDR3 is 15 residues long. Germline V gene lookup returns CDR1 DFQATT and CDR2 SNEGSKA (reference sequence). After removal of 3 bases from V and 3 bases from J, the junction contained 2 bases not matched to a gene. The chain's CDR3 is CSASGLAGYTGELFF. CDR3 nucleotides: TGCAGTGCTAGTGGACTAGCGGGATACACCGGGGAGCTGTTTTTT.

This chain joins TRBV2 and TRBJ2-7, with D uncertain. The CDR3 extends over 13 amino acids. Germline values: CDR1 SNHLY, CDR2 FYNNEI. V lost 3 bases and J 1 base, leaving 7 bases between the germline ends. CDR3 sequence reads: CASSDDISYEQYF. The DNA for the CDR3 is TGTGCCAGCAGTGACGACATTTCCTACGAGCAGTACTTC. The whole variable domain, filled in from reference TRBV2 and TRBJ2-7, reads EPEVTQTPSHQVTQMGQEVILRCVPISNHLYFYWYRQILGQKVEFLVSFYNNEISEKSEIFDDQFSVERPDGSNFTLKIRSTKLEDSAMYFCASSDDISYEQYFGPGTRLTVT.

The V call is TRBV19, the J call TRBJ2-1; 7 bases are shared with TRBD2. Losses at the gene ends were 4 bases for V and 8 bases for J; bases not matched to a gene: 5. The CDR3 has 13 amino acids. Germline assignment: CDR1 LNHDA and CDR2 SQIVND (reference sequence). CDR3 residues: CASSRGGRDEQFF. The CDR3 coding sequence is TGTGCCAGTAGTAGGGGGGGTAGGGATGAGCAGTTCTTC.

V and J are TRBV6-1 and TRBJ2-7, with a weak D call TRBD2 (6 bases). Germline loops: CDR1 MNHNS, CDR2 SASEGT. The ends were cut back, 2 bases at V and 7 bases at J, with 18 bases in the middle. CDR3 length: 15 amino acids. CDR3 sequence: CASSEPRDGASEQYF. The CDR3, as DNA: TGTGCCAGCAGTGAACCGCGGGACGGAGCCTCTGAGCAGTACTTC.